This TCR beta chain came from a study of control samples from healthy donors and cancer patients. Measured with immunoSEQ multiplex PCR; TCRdb has only the in-frame clones, and not every one. The sample holds about 180,000 clones, roughly 89% seen once. Sample: blood. This clonotype originated in a woman aged 45-65 years in good health.

CDR3: CASSLGVVADKETQYF. The CDR3 DNA follows: TGCGCCAGCAGCTTGGGGGTAGTGGCGGATAAAGAGACCCAGTACTTC. J is TRBJ2-5 and V is TRBV5-1; D gene ambiguous. The V and J ends lost 0 bases and 3 bases respectively, with 15 bases between them. The V gene's germline CDR1 is SGHRS and CDR2 YFSETQ. This CDR3 is built from 16 residues.